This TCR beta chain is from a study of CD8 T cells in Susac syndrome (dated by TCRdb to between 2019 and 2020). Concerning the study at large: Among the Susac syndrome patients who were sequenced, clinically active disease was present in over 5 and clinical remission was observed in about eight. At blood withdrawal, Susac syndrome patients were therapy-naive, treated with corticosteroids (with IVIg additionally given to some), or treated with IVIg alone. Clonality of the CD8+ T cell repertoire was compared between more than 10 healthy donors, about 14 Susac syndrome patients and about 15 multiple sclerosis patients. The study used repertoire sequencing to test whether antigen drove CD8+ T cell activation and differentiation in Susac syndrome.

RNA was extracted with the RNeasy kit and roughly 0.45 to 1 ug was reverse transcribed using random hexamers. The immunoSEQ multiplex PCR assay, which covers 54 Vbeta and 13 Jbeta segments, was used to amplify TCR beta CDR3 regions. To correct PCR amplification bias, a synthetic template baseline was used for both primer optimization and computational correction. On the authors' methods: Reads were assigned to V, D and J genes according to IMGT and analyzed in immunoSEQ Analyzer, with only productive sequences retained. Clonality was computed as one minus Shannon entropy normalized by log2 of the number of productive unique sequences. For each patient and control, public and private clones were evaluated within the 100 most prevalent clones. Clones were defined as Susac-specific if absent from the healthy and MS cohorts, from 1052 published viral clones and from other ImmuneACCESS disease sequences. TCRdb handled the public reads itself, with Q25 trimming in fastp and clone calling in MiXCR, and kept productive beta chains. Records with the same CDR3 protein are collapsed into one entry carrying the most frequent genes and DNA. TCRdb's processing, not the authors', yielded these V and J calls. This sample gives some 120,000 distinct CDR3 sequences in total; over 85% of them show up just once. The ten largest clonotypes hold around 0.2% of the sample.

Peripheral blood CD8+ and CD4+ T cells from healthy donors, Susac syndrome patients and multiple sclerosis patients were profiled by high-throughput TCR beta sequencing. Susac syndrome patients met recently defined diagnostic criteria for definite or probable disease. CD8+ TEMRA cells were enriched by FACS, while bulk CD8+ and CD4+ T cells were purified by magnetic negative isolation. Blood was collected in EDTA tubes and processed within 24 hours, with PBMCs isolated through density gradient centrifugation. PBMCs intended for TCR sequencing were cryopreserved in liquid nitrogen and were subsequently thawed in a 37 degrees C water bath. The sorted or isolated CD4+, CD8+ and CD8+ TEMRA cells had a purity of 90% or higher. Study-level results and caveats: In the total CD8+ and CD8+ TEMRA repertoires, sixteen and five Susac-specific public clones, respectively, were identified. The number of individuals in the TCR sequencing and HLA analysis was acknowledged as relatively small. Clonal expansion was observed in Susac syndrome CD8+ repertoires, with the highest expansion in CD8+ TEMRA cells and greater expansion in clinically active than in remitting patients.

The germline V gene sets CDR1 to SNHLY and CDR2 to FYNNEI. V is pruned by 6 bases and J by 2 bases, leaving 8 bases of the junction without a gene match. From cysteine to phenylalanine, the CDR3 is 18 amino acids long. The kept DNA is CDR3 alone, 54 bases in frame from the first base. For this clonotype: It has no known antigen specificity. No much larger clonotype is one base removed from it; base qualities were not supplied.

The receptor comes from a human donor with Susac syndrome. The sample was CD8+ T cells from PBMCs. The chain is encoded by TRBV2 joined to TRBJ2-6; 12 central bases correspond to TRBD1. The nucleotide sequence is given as TGTGCCAGCAGCGGAAGGGACAGGGGGCGAACTGGGGCCAACGTCCTGACTTTC. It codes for CASSGRDRGRTGANVLTF.